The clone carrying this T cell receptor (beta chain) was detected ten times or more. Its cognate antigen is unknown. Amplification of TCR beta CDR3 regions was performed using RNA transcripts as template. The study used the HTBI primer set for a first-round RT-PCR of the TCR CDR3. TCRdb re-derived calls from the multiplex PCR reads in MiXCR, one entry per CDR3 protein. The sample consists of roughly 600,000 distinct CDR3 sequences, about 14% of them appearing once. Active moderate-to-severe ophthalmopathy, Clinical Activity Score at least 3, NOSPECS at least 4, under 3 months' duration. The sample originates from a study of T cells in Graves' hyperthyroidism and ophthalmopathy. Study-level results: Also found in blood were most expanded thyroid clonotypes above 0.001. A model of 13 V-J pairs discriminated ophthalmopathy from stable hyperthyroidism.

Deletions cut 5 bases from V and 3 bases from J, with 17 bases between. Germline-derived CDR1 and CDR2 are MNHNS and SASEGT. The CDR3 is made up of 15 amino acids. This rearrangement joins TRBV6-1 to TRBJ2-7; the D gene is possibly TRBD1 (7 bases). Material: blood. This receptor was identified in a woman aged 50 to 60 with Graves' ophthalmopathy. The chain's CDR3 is CASSPRQGGIYEQYF. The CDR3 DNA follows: TGTGCCAGCAGTCCCCGCCAGGGGGGAATCTACGAGCAGTACTTC.